This TCR beta chain was captured in a study of blood T cell repertoires in COVID-19. Study as a whole: Whether acute or convalescent, the COVID-19 samples came from the United States, Italy and Spain.

The CDR3 has 16 residues. CDR1 and CDR2 from the germline V gene are SGHTA and FQGNSA. V dropped 1 base and J dropped 6 bases, with 15 bases sitting between them. Generated by immunoSEQ multiplex PCR, the TCRdb table keeps only in-frame clones and is missing some. The sample contains over 150,000 clones, around 84% of which appear only once. V is TRBV7-2 and J is TRBJ2-2, with D perhaps TRBD1 (6 bases). Sequencing was performed on PBMCs or T cells enriched from blood (not recorded which). The receptor's source is a man in his forties or fifties who had recovered from COVID-19. The CDR3 is CASSLVPTGVSGELFF. The DNA for the CDR3 is TGTGCCAGCAGCTTAGTCCCGACAGGAGTGTCCGGGGAGCTGTTTTTT. Full variable domain (outside the CDR3, taken from reference TRBV7-2 and TRBJ2-2): GAGVSQSPSNKVTEKGKDVELRCDPISGHTALYWYRQSLGQGLEFLIYFQGNSAPDKSGLPSDRFSAERTGGSVSTLTIQRTQQEDSAVYLCASSLVPTGVSGELFFGEGSRLTVL.